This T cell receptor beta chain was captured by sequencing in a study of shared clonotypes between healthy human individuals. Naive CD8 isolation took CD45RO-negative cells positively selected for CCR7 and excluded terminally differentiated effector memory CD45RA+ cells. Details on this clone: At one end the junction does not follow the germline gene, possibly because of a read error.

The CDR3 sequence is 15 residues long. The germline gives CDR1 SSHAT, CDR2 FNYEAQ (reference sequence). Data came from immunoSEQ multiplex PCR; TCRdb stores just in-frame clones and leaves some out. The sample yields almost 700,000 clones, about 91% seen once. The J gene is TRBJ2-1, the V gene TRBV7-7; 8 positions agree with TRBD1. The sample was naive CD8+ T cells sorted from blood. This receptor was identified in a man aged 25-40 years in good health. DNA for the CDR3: TGTGCTAGCAGCCCCCGGGACAGGAATGGGGACGAGCAGTTCTTC. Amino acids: CASSPRDRNGDEQFF.